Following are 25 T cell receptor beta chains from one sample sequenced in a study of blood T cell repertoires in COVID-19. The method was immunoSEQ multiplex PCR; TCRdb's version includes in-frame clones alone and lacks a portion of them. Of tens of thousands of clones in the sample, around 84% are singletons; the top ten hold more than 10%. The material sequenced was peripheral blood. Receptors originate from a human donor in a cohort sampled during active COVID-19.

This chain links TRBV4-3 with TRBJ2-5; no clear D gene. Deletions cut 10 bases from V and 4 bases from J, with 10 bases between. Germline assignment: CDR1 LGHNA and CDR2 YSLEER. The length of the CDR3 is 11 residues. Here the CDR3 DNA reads TGCGCCAACTCCCGGAGAGAGACCCAGTACTTC. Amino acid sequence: CANSRRETQYF.

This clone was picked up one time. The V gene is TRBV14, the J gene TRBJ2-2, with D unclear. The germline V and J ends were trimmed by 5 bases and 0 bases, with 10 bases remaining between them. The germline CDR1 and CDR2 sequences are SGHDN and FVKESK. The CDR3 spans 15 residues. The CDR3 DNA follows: TGTGCCAGCAGCGCCAGGTTTGCGAACACCGGGGAGCTGTTTTTT. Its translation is CASSARFANTGELFF.

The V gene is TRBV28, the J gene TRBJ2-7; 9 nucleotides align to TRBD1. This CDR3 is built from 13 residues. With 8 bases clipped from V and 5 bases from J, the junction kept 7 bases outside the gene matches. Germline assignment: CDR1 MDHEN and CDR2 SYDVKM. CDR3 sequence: CASALQGAHEQYF. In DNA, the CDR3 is TGTGCCAGCGCTTTACAGGGGGCACACGAGCAGTACTTC.

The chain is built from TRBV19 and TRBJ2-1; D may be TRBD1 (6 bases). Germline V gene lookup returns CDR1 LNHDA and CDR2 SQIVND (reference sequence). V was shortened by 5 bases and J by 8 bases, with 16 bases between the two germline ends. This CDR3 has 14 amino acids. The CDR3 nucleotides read TGTGCCAGTAGTCTACGACAGGCTGGCTATGAGCAGTTCTTC. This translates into CASSLRQAGYEQFF.

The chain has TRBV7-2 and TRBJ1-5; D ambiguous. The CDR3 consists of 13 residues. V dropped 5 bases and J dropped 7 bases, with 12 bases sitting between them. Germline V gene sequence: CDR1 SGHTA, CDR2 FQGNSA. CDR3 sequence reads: CASSNTRWQPQHF. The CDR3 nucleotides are TGTGCCAGCAGCAACACCCGCTGGCAGCCCCAGCATTTT.

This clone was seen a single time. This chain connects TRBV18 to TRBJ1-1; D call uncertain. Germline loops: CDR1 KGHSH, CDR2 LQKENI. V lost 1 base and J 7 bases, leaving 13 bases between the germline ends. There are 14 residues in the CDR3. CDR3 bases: TGTGCCAGCTCACCACGCCCACTTGAGAGTGAAGCTTTCTTT. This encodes CASSPRPLESEAFF.

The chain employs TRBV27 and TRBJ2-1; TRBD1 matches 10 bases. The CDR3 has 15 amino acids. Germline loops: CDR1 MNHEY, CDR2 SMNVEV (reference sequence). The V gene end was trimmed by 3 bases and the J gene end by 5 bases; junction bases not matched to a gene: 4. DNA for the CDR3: TGTGCCAGCAGTTTGGGGACAGGGGATCACAATGAGCAGTTCTTC. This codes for CASSLGTGDHNEQFF.

CDR3 loop: CASSLTGLAHSTDTQYF. CDR3 DNA sequence: TGCGCCAGCAGCTTAACGGGACTAGCCCATAGCACAGATACGCAGTATTTT. The rearrangement joins TRBV5-1 to TRBJ2-3; 9 bases agree with TRBD2. CDR3 size: 17 residues. Germline V gene sequence: CDR1 SGHRS, CDR2 YFSETQ. The junction had 7 bases not matched to a gene; V was cut back by 2 bases and J by 0 bases.

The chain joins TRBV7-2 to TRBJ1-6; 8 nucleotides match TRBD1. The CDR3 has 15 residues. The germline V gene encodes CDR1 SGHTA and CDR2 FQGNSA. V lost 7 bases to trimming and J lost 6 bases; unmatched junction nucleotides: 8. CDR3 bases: TGTGCCAGCAACGCAGGGGGCCTAGGTAATTCACCCCTCCACTTT. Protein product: CASNAGGLGNSPLHF.

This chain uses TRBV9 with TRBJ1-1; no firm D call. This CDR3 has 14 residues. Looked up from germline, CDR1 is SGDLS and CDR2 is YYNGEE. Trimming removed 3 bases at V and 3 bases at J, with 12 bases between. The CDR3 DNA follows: TGTGCCAGCAGCGGCCAGGTCGGGGACACTGAAGCTTTCTTT. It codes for CASSGQVGDTEAFF. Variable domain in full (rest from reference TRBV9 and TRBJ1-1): DSGVTQTPKHLITATGQRVTLRCSPRSGDLSVYWYQQSLDQGLQFLIQYYNGEERAKGNILERFSAQQFPDLHSELNLSSLELGDSALYFCASSGQVGDTEAFFGQGTRLTVV.

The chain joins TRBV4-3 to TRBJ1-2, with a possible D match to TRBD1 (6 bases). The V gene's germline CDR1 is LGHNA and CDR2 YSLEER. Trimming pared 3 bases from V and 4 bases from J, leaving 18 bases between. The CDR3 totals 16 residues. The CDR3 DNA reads TGCGCCAGCAGCCAGGACCTTGGGACAATGGCCTATGGCTACACCTTC. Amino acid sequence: CASSQDLGTMAYGYTF.

The CDR3 region is CASSIKWGENTEAFF. The CDR3 coding sequence is TGTGCCAGTAGTATCAAGTGGGGGGAGAACACTGAAGCTTTCTTT. The chain joins TRBV19 to TRBJ1-1; D may be TRBD1 (5 bases). Trimming pared 3 bases from V and 1 base from J, leaving 12 bases between. CDR1 and CDR2 from the germline V gene are LNHDA and SQIVND (reference sequence). This CDR3 comprises 15 residues.

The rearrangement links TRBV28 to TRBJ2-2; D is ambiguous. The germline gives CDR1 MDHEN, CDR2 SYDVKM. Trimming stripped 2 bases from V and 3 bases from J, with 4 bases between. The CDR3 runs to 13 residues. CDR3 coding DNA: TGTGCCAGCAGTTTACGGGACACCGGGGAGCTGTTTTTT. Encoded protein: CASSLRDTGELFF.

The CDR3 protein is CASSEVSVSYSNQPQHF. The CDR3 DNA is TGTGCCAGCAGTGAAGTTAGCGTCAGCTATAGCAATCAGCCCCAGCATTTT. The genes are TRBV6-1 and TRBJ1-5; D gene ambiguous. Germline-derived CDR1 and CDR2 are MNHNS and SASEGT. Trimming removed 1 base from V and 0 bases from J, with 13 bases in between. The CDR3 runs to 17 residues.

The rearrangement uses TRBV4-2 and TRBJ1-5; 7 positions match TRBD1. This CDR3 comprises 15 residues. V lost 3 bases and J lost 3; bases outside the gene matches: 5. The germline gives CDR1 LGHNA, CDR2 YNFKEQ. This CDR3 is CASSQPGQINQPQHF. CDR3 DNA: TGTGCCAGCAGCCAGCCGGGACAGATCAATCAGCCCCAGCATTTT.

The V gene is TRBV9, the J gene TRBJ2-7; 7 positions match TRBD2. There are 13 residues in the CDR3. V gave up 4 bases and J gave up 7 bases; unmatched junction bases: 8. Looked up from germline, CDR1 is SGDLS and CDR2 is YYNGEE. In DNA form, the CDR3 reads TGTGCCAGCAGCCCAGACCCGGGGGGAGAGCAGTACTTC. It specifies CASSPDPGGEQYF. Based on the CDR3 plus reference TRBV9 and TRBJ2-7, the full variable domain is DSGVTQTPKHLITATGQRVTLRCSPRSGDLSVYWYQQSLDQGLQFLIQYYNGEERAKGNILERFSAQQFPDLHSELNLSSLELGDSALYFCASSPDPGGEQYFGPGTRLTVT.

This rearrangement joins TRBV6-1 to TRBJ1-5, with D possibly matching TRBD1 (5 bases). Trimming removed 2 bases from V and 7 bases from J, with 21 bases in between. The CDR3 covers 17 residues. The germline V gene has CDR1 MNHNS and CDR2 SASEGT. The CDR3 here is CASSERPQSGFGQPQHF. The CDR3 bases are TGTGCCAGCAGTGAAAGGCCACAGTCAGGGTTCGGCCAGCCCCAGCATTTT.

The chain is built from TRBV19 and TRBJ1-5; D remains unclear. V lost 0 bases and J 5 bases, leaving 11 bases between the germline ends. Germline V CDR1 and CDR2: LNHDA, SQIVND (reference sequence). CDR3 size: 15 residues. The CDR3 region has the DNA TGTGCCAGTAGTATAGATCTATGGGAGGATCAGCCCCAGCATTTT. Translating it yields CASSIDLWEDQPQHF.

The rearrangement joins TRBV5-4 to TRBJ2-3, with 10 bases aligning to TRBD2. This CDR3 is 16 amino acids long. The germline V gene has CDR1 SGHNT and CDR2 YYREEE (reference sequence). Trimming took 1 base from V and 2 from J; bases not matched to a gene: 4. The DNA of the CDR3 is TGTGCCAGCAGCTTGTATAGCGGGGGGCCCACAGATACGCAGTATTTT. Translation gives CASSLYSGGPTDTQYF. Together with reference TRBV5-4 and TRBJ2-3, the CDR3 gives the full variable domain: ETGVTQSPTHLIKTRGQQVTLRCSSQSGHNTVSWYQQALGQGPQFIFQYYREEENGRGNFPPRFSGLQFPNYSSELNVNALELDDSALYLCASSLYSGGPTDTQYFGPGTRLTVL.

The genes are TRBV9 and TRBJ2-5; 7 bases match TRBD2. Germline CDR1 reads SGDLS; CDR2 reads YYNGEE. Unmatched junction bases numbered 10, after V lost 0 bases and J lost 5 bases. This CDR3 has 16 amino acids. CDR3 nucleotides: TGTGCCAGCAGCGTAGCTGGGGGGGGGATTTGGGAGACCCAGTACTTC. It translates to CASSVAGGGIWETQYF.

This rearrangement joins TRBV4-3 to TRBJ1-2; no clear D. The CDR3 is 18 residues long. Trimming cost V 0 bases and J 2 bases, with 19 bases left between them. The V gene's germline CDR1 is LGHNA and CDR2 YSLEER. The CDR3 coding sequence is TGCGCCAGCAGCCAAGATGTCTCAGGCGGACTCTCAAACTATGGCTACACCTTC. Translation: CASSQDVSGGLSNYGYTF.

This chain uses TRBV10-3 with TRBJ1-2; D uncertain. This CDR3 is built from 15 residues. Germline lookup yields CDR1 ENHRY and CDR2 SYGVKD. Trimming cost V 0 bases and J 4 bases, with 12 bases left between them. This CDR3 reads CAISESTFPIYGYTF. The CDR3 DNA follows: TGTGCCATCAGTGAGTCGACATTCCCCATCTATGGCTACACCTTC.

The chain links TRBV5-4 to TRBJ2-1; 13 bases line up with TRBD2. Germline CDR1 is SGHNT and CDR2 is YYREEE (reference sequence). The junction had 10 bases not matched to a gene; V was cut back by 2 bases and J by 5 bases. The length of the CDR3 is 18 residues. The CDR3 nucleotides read TGTGCCAGCAGCTTACCGGGACTAGCGGGAAGTTATAACAATGAGCAGTTCTTC. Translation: CASSLPGLAGSYNNEQFF. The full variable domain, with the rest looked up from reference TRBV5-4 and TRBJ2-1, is ETGVTQSPTHLIKTRGQQVTLRCSSQSGHNTVSWYQQALGQGPQFIFQYYREEENGRGNFPPRFSGLQFPNYSSELNVNALELDDSALYLCASSLPGLAGSYNNEQFFGPGTRLTVL.

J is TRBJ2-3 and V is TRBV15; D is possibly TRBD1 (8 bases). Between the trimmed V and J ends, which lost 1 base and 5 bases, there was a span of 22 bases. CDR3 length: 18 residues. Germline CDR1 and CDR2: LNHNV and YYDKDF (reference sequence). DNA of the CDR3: TGTGCCACCAGCAGAGTGGAGGGGGGGCAGGGGGCAGAAGATACGCAGTATTTT. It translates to CATSRVEGGQGAEDTQYF.

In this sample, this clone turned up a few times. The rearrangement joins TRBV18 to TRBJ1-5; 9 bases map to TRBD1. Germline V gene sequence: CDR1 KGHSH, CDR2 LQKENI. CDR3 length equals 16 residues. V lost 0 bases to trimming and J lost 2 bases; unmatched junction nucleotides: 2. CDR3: CASSPPGQGRNQPQHF. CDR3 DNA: TGTGCCAGCTCACCACCGGGACAGGGCCGCAATCAGCCCCAGCATTTT.